This T cell receptor beta chain was sequenced for a study of shared clonotypes between healthy human individuals. The study, taken as a whole, reports: Incomplete sequencing of sorted subsets was indicated by rarefaction despite large depth. In contrast to clonotypes shared by all four donors, non-shared clonotypes had lower generation probabilities.

The protocol was immunoSEQ multiplex PCR, while the TCRdb copy is restricted to in-frame clones and leaves out a portion. The sample carries some 600,000 clones, approximately 96% recorded once. Comment on this clone: Its antigen is currently unknown.

Naive CD8 cells were CD45RO-negative, positively selected for CCR7, excluding terminally differentiated effector memory CD45RA+ cells. The source is a woman aged 25 to 39 in good health. The source material was naive CD8+ T cells sorted from blood.

CDR3 protein: CASSPARLAGPSYEQYF. Written as DNA, the CDR3 is TGTGCCAGCAGCCCAGCCCGACTAGCGGGACCCTCCTACGAGCAGTACTTC. The V call is TRBV7-9, the J call TRBJ2-7; the match to TRBD2 covers 11 bases. The V gene end was trimmed by 5 bases and the J gene end by 0 bases; junction bases not matched to a gene: 9. CDR1 is SEHNR, CDR2 FQNEAQ, per germline (reference sequence). This CDR3 is 17 amino acids long.